The present T cell receptor beta chain was sequenced within a study of blood T cell repertoires in COVID-19. Study-wide background: Researchers got acute and convalescent COVID-19 samples from the United States, Italy and Spain.

This CDR3 spans 16 amino acids. Germline values: CDR1 MNHNS, CDR2 SASEGT. V lost 0 bases, J lost 14 bases, and 23 bases lay in between. Original processing notes: Estimated nucleated cell counts came from reference gene primer amplification. Sequenced by immunoSEQ multiplex PCR; TCRdb stores in-frame clones only, minus some. That table supplies the V and J calls and clone size; D and trimming were determined from the DNA. The data hold around 130,000 clones, with 85% to 90% observed a single time. This sequence originates from a human donor in a cohort sampled during active COVID-19. The sequencing input was peripheral blood. The genes are TRBV6-1 and TRBJ1-3; D gene ambiguous. The CDR3 sequence is CASSEALAWVGGLVYF. CDR3 nucleotides: TGTGCCAGCAGTGAAGCACTCGCATGGGTAGGAGGGCTCGTATATTTT.